This T cell receptor beta chain emerged from a study of glioma-infiltrating T cells after dendritic cell vaccination. Study information: At biweekly intervals, patients got three intradermal dendritic cell vaccine injections.

Per germline, CDR1 SGHAT and CDR2 FQNNGV. This CDR3 is 13 amino acids long. V gave up 6 bases and J gave up 4 bases, with 12 bases separating them. The primer mix had 60 V beta and 13 J beta primers. Assay used: immunoSEQ multiplex PCR; TCRdb lists only in-frame clones, some missing. The sample has about 95,000 clones; roughly 84% are singletons. To note about this clone: No antigen is known for it.

Notes on the study in general: Higher pretreatment TIL content predicted longer progression-free time and survival.

None of the glioblastoma patients had an isocitrate dehydrogenase mutation. The material sequenced was blood, taken before dendritic cell vaccination. This TCR was sampled from a human donor with glioblastoma. The chain uses TRBV11-2 and TRBJ1-2, with D possibly TRBD1 on 6 matching bases. DNA of the CDR3: TGTGCCAGCAGTGGCAGGGGCGGCTATGGCTACACCTTC. This sequence encodes CASSGRGGYGYTF.